The rows below give T cell receptor beta chains drawn from one sample of a study of T cell responses to AZD1222 COVID-19 vaccine. Only in-frame clones appear in the TCRdb table, and some are missing; sequencing was by immunoSEQ multiplex PCR. This sample yields 100,000 to 150,000 clones, of which around 87% are seen a single time; over 9.5% belongs to the top ten. The sequenced sample was peripheral blood, obtained on day 0 of AZD1222 vaccination. These receptors all stem from an adult in good health. CDR3s include the opening cysteine and the closing phenylalanine or tryptophan. The D gene is left open where the match is weak. A clone size is listed for some rows: how often the clone was seen (once, few, many), or a class if it is expanded.

TRBJ1-3 | - | TRBV4-2 | - | TGTGCCAGCAGCCCAGAACGGACCGCGCGCTCTGGAAACACCATATATTTT | CASSPERTARSGNTIYF
TRBJ2-2 | - | TRBV19 | - | TGTGCCAGTAGTCGGTTGGGTGCGAACACCGGGGAGCTGTTTTTT | CASSRLGANTGELFF
TRBJ2-1 | - | TRBV6-2/TRBV6-3 | - | TGTGCCAGCAGTTCAGGGATGTCCTACAATGAGCAGTTCTTC | CASSSGMSYNEQFF
TRBJ1-1 | - | TRBV3-1/TRBV3-2 | - | TGTGCCAGCAGCCAAGGGTTGGGTGGGGCTTTCTTT | CASSQGLGGAFF
TRBJ2-1 | - | TRBV10-3 | TRBD2 | TGTGCCATCAGTGAGTACGGCGGGAGTCCGTTCTTC | CAISEYGGSPFF
TRBJ2-1 | - | TRBV7-3 | TRBD2 | TGTGCCAGCAGCTTAGGCGGGAGGGCCTCGTATGAGCAGTTCTTC | CASSLGGRASYEQFF
TRBJ2-5 | - | TRBV5-1 | TRBD2 | TGCGCCAGCAGCCCTAGACTAGCGGGGGCCAAAGAGACCCAGTACTTC | CASSPRLAGAKETQYF
TRBJ1-6 | - | TRBV18 | - | TGTGCCAGCTCACCACGTTCGATGGGGTTCGATTCACCCCTCCACTTT | CASSPRSMGFDSPLHF
TRBJ1-4 | few | TRBV2 | - | TGTGCCAGCAGGGGCTTTCTGGGAAAACTGTTTTTT | CASRGFLGKLFF
TRBJ2-7 | - | TRBV5-5 | - | TGTGCCAGCAGCCCTCCCGGCCCTTCGAGGGGGGAGCAGTACTTC | CASSPPGPSRGEQYF
TRBJ2-1 | - | TRBV7-9 | - | TGTGCCAGCAGCTTAGTATCGCCAGGAACCAATGAGCAGTTCTTC | CASSLVSPGTNEQFF
TRBJ1-2 | - | TRBV5-6 | TRBD1 | TGTGCCAGCAGCATAAAGGACAGGGGGGCCTATGGCTACACCTTC | CASSIKDRGAYGYTF
TRBJ1-1 | once | TRBV6-6 | - | TGTGCCGGCGGGTCGCCATCTGAATTGAACACTGAAGCTTTCTTT | CAGGSPSELNTEAFF
TRBJ1-6 | - | TRBV27 | TRBD1 | TGTGCCAGCAGTTTAAAGACAGGGGACACACCCCTCCACTTT | CASSLKTGDTPLHF
TRBJ1-4 | once | TRBV3-1/TRBV3-2 | - | TGTGCCAGCAGCCCCCCCGGGGGCGATGAAAAACTGTTTTTT | CASSPPGGDEKLFF
TRBJ1-2 | - | TRBV28 | TRBD1 | TGTGCCAGCAGTCTCGCGGGACAGACTTATGGCTACACCTTC | CASSLAGQTYGYTF
TRBJ2-5 | - | TRBV7-9 | - | TGTGCCAGCAGCTTCGGGGACTTCCAAGAGACCCAGTACTTC | CASSFGDFQETQYF
TRBJ2-3 | - | TRBV28 | TRBD2 | TGTGCCAGCAGTTTAGGTCAAGGACTAGCGGTCACAGATACGCAGTATTTT | CASSLGQGLAVTDTQYF
TRBJ1-4 | - | TRBV6-5 | - | TGTGCCAGCAGTTCCTACTACTACGAAAATGAAAAACTGTTTTTT | CASSSYYYENEKLFF
TRBJ1-5 | - | TRBV27 | TRBD1 | TGTGCCAGCAGTTTATCAGCAGGGGGCCGCAATCAGCCCCAGCATTTT | CASSLSAGGRNQPQHF
TRBJ1-5 | - | TRBV7-2 | - | TGTGCCAGCAGCTTAGTAGTATTGGGGCGCAATCAGCCCCAGCATTTT | CASSLVVLGRNQPQHF
TRBJ1-4 | - | TRBV23-1 | - | TGCGCCAGCAGTCCCAGAGGGGACACCAGTAATGAAAAACTGTTTTTT | CASSPRGDTSNEKLFF
TRBJ2-7 | - | TRBV6-5 | - | TGTGCCAGCAGTTACTCCCCCCAGGGAACCTACGAGCAGTACTTC | CASSYSPQGTYEQYF
TRBJ2-7 | - | TRBV6-5 | - | TGTGCCAGCAGTTACAACAGCGAGCAGTACTTC | CASSYNSEQYF
TRBJ2-3 | - | TRBV19 | - | TGTGCCAGTAAAGCGAGCACAGATACGCAGTATTTT | CASKASTDTQYF
TRBJ1-1 | - | TRBV19 | - | TGTGCCAGTAGTCAACATTCTGTGCCGGTGGCGGGTGAAGCTTTCTTT | CASSQHSVPVAGEAFF
TRBJ2-3 | - | TRBV27 | - | TGTGCCAGCAGTTACCTGACGAATACAGATACGCAGTATTTT | CASSYLTNTDTQYF
TRBJ1-5 | once | TRBV18 | - | TGTGCCAGCTCACCATACCCGGGGCAGGGAGCTGAGCCCCAGCATTTT | CASSPYPGQGAEPQHF
TRBJ1-5 | few | TRBV7-9 | - | TGTGCCAGCAGCACGCGTAATAGCAATCAGCCCCAGCATTTT | CASSTRNSNQPQHF
TRBJ2-1 | once | TRBV5-1 | - | TGCGCCAGCAGCTTGGTTCCGAATGAGCAGTTCTTC | CASSLVPNEQFF
TRBJ1-5 | - | TRBV28 | - | TGTGCCAGCAGTCCCCTCGGGGGAGGGAACAATCAGCCCCAGCATTTT | CASSPLGGGNNQPQHF
TRBJ2-1 | - | TRBV5-1 | TRBD2 | TGCGCCAGCAGCTTGTTTGGGACTAGCGGGGAGGATGAGCAGTTCTTC | CASSLFGTSGEDEQFF
TRBJ2-7 | - | TRBV11-2 | - | TGTGCCAGCAGCTTAGTCGGCGGGGGCCACCGGGGGCCCCTTTACGAGCAGTACTTC | CASSLVGGGHRGPLYEQYF
TRBJ1-1 | - | TRBV7-9 | - | TGTGCCAGCAGCTTAGAAGTGAACACTGAAGCTTTCTTT | CASSLEVNTEAFF
TRBJ1-5 | - | TRBV7-2 | - | TGTGCCAGCAGCTTAGCGCAGAGATATAGCAATCAGCCCCAGCATTTT | CASSLAQRYSNQPQHF
TRBJ2-7 | - | TRBV12-5 | TRBD1 | TGTGCTAGTGGAGAGACCGGGACAGGGAGGGGCGAGCAGTACTTC | CASGETGTGRGEQYF
TRBJ1-1 | - | TRBV6-6 | - | TGTGCCAGCAGCCCGGGTCCCTCAAGCGCTTTCTTT | CASSPGPSSAFF
TRBJ2-7 | - | TRBV7-2 | - | TGTGCCAGCAGCTCTATCTACGAGCAGTACTTC | CASSSIYEQYF
TRBJ2-5 | - | TRBV5-5 | - | TGTGCCAGCAGCTTGCAGACCCATCTGGAGACCCAGTACTTC | CASSLQTHLETQYF
TRBJ2-7 | - | TRBV9 | TRBD2 | TGTGCCAGCAGCGTAGACGCGGGGGAATCCTACGAGCAGTACTTC | CASSVDAGESYEQYF
TRBJ2-7 | - | TRBV5-1 | TRBD2 | TGCGCCAGCAGCATGACTAGCGGGAGCTACGAGCAGTACTTC | CASSMTSGSYEQYF
TRBJ1-4 | - | TRBV7-2 | - | TGTGCCAGCAGCTCGGGTGAAAAACTGTTTTTT | CASSSGEKLFF
TRBJ1-5 | - | TRBV7-8 | - | TGTGCCAGCAGCCTAGGGGCAGGAGCGTCTAGCAATCAGCCCCAGCATTTT | CASSLGAGASSNQPQHF
TRBJ2-6 | - | TRBV19 | - | TGTGCCAGCCGCAGGGTAAGCTCTGGGGCCAACGTCCTGACTTTC | CASRRVSSGANVLTF
TRBJ2-2 | - | TRBV5-1 | TRBD2 | TGCGCCAGCAGCTTGGCCAGGGGGCGGACTAGCGGGAGGCACGGGGAGCTGTTTTTT | CASSLARGRTSGRHGELFF
TRBJ1-6 | - | TRBV5-4 | - | TGTGCCAGCAGCCCCGGTGGGGCAGTGCAATATAATTCACCCCTCCACTTT | CASSPGGAVQYNSPLHF
TRBJ1-1 | - | TRBV7-3 | - | TGTGCCAGCAGCTTAACTCTCGTGAACACTGAAGCTTTCTTT | CASSLTLVNTEAFF
TRBJ2-1 | - | TRBV7-8 | - | TGTGCCAGCAGCTTAAGGGCGATGGATGAGCAGTTCTTC | CASSLRAMDEQFF
TRBJ2-3 | once | TRBV5-1 | - | TGCGCCAGCAGCCCCGGTCCCCCTAGCACAGATACGCAGTATTTT | CASSPGPPSTDTQYF
TRBJ1-5 | - | TRBV4-1 | - | TGCGCCAGCAGCCAAGCCCCCAACCAGCCCCAGCATTTT | CASSQAPNQPQHF